These T cell receptor beta chains were read from a single sample in a study of T cell changes during pregnancy in multiple sclerosis. TCRdb's table, derived via immunoSEQ multiplex PCR, lists solely in-frame clones and lacks some. This sample has some 59,000 clones, with about 90% found just once. Sequenced here: peripheral blood, sampled in the third trimester of pregnancy. These receptors were obtained from a female donor in good health, enrolled as a control in a pregnancy study. CDR3s include the opening cysteine and the closing phenylalanine or tryptophan. Fields, in order: clone size, V gene, D gene, J gene, CDR3 DNA, CDR3 protein. The D gene is left open where the match is weak. Expanded clones are given a class, and other clones once, few, many or no size at all.

.	TRBV5-1	.	TRBJ1-1	TGCGCCAGCAGCTTGTCGCAGGGGTATGCTTTCTTT	CASSLSQGYAFF
.	TRBV6-4	.	TRBJ1-2	TGTGCCAGCAGTGGATCCCGGGGCTATGGCTACACCTTC	CASSGSRGYGYTF
.	TRBV6-1	.	TRBJ1-4	TGTGCCAGTAGGCAGGGGAATGAAAAACTGTTTTTT	CASRQGNEKLFF
.	TRBV7-2	TRBD2	TRBJ2-1	TGTGCCAGCAGCTCCCGGACTAGCGGGGGTCGTGAGCAGTTCTTC	CASSSRTSGGREQFF
.	TRBV29-1	.	TRBJ1-1	TGCAGCGTTTCGGGACAAATGAACACTGAAGCTTTCTTT	CSVSGQMNTEAFF
.	TRBV9	TRBD1	TRBJ2-7	TGTGCCAGCAGCCCCCGCCAGGGGGCAAAAGAGCAGTACTTC	CASSPRQGAKEQYF
.	TRBV29-1	TRBD2	TRBJ2-2	TGCAGCGTTGAAAAGGGAGGGCGAGGCACCGGGGAGCTGTTTTTT	CSVEKGGRGTGELFF
once	TRBV5-1	TRBD1	TRBJ2-5	TGCGCCAGCAGTAAGGGGGCTCAAGAGACCCAGTACTTC	CASSKGAQETQYF
.	TRBV5-1	.	TRBJ2-2	TGCGCCAGCAGCCATCTAGAGGCCGGGGAGCTGTTTTTT	CASSHLEAGELFF
.	TRBV10-3	TRBD1	TRBJ1-1	TGTGCCATCACCAGGGACAGGGACAACACTGAAGCTTTCTTT	CAITRDRDNTEAFF
.	TRBV11-2	.	TRBJ2-1	TGTGCCAGCAGCTTAGATCGGGGGTCCTACAATGAGCAGTTCTTC	CASSLDRGSYNEQFF
.	TRBV29-1	TRBD2	TRBJ2-1	TGCAGCGGCGGGAGCAATGAGCAGTTCTTC	CSGGSNEQFF
.	TRBV6-5	TRBD2	TRBJ2-5	TGTGCCAGCAGCCCGGGGACTAGCGGGGACCGGACCCAGTACTTC	CASSPGTSGDRTQYF
.	TRBV2	.	TRBJ2-2	TGTGCCGGAACTGGGACAAACACCGGGGAGCTGTTTTTT	CAGTGTNTGELFF
.	TRBV27	TRBD1	TRBJ1-4	TGTGCCAGCAGCCCGGACAGGGGTGAAAAACTGTTTTTT	CASSPDRGEKLFF
.	TRBV29-1	.	TRBJ1-4	TGCAGCGGGGGCTTTAATGAAAAACTGTTTTTT	CSGGFNEKLFF
.	TRBV14	.	TRBJ1-2	TGTGCCAGCAGCCAAGATAGCTTTCGACCCATGGGCTACACCTTC	CASSQDSFRPMGYTF
.	TRBV7-2	TRBD1	TRBJ2-7	TGTGCCAGCAGCTTAGCGGCTGAGACAGGGGGCCTGGAGAACTTC	CASSLAAETGGLENF
.	TRBV2	.	TRBJ2-7	TGTGCCAGCACCCTCGGTGGACAGAAAGACGAGCAGTACTTC	CASTLGGQKDEQYF
.	TRBV30	.	TRBJ1-5	TGTGCCTGGAGGTCCATGGGGGGGGCTTCAAGGAATCAGCCCCAGCATTTT	CAWRSMGGASRNQPQHF
.	TRBV27	.	TRBJ2-7	TGTGCCAGCGGGGTCGTACCGGGACTGAGATCCTACGAGCAGTACTTC	CASGVVPGLRSYEQYF
.	TRBV2	TRBD1	TRBJ1-2	TGTGCCAGCAGTGATAGGACAGGGGGCGGCGGCTACACCTTC	CASSDRTGGGGYTF
.	TRBV7-9	.	TRBJ1-1	TGTGCCAGCAGCTTAGCTTGGAGTGAAGCTTTCTTT	CASSLAWSEAFF
.	TRBV5-4	TRBD1	TRBJ1-6	TGTGCCAGCAGCTTGACAGGGGTCGGGTCACCCCTCCACTTT	CASSLTGVGSPLHF
.	TRBV4-3	.	TRBJ1-2	TGCGCCAGCAGCCAAGATGAAGAGCCCTATGGCTACACCTTC	CASSQDEEPYGYTF
.	TRBV7-8	.	TRBJ1-5	TGTGCCAGCAGCTTAGACAGCCTCGGACCCCAGCATTTT	CASSLDSLGPQHF
.	TRBV30	TRBD1	TRBJ1-3	TGTGCCTGGAGTGTCCCTAAACAGGGGGCTGGTGGAAACACCATATATTTT	CAWSVPKQGAGGNTIYF
.	TRBV11-2	TRBD2	TRBJ2-3	TGTGCCAGCAGCTTAGCCAGACTAGCGGGGGGGAGAAATACGCAGTATTTT	CASSLARLAGGRNTQYF
.	TRBV11-3	.	TRBJ2-2	TGTGCCAGCAGCACCGGGACTTATACCGGGGAGCTGTTTTTT	CASSTGTYTGELFF
.	TRBV6-5	TRBD1	TRBJ1-6	TGTGCCAGCAGTTACGGACAGGGGGATTCACCCCTCCACTTT	CASSYGQGDSPLHF
.	TRBV2	.	TRBJ1-6	TGTGCCTCGAGGGGCGGGACGGGGGGGAATTCACCCCTCCACTTT	CASRGGTGGNSPLHF
.	TRBV10-3	.	TRBJ2-4	TGTGCCATCAAACAGGACGACAAAAACATTCAGTACTTC	CAIKQDDKNIQYF
.	TRBV7-6	.	TRBJ2-2	TGTGCCAGCAGCTTAGTCGAGGAGGCCGGGGAGCTGTTTTTT	CASSLVEEAGELFF
once	TRBV30	.	TRBJ1-6	TGTGCCTGGAGAGCCGATTCACCCCTCCACTTT	CAWRADSPLHF
.	TRBV28	.	TRBJ2-7	TGTGCCAGCAGGGAACAGGCGAGTGGGGAGCAGTACTTC	CASREQASGEQYF
once	TRBV5-1	TRBD2	TRBJ2-3	TGCGCCAGCCTTTTAGCGGGGCTTAGCACAGATACGCAGTATTTT	CASLLAGLSTDTQYF
.	TRBV6-5	TRBD1	TRBJ1-3	TGTGCCAGCAGAAGACAGGGTTCTGGAAACACCATATATTTT	CASRRQGSGNTIYF
.	TRBV6-5	.	TRBJ1-5	TGTGCCAGCAGAGGAGGGGGGGCGAATCAGCCCCAGCATTTT	CASRGGGANQPQHF
.	TRBV7-9	TRBD1	TRBJ1-1	TGTGCCAGCAGCGGAGGACAGGGGGGGACTGAAGCTTTCTTT	CASSGGQGGTEAFF
.	TRBV10-3	.	TRBJ1-1	TGTGCCATCAGTGACAGGGCGTCTGAAGCTTTCTTT	CAISDRASEAFF